These T cell receptor beta chains were read from a single sample in a study of T cell repertoires in cytomegalovirus infection. Each CDR3 protein gets one entry after TCRdb re-called the reads with MiXCR. The data show 350,000 to 450,000 distinct CDR3 sequences, approximately 18% seen once. Source material: PBMCs. These receptors originate from a human donor in good health (CMV status not recorded). Some clones in this sample may be carry-over from other donors' samples. Each CDR3 is given with its conserved first and last residue. Each record gives: D gene, V gene, J gene, clone size, CDR3 DNA, CDR3 protein. D genes are given only for firm matches. Clone sizes are given selectively: once, few, many, or a class where the clone is expanded.

D gene: -; V gene: TRBV7-2; J gene: TRBJ1-2; clone size: many; CDR3 DNA: TGTGCCAGCAGCTTCCAGACAGATTCGTATGGCTACACCTTC; CDR3 protein: CASSFQTDSYGYTF
D gene: -; V gene: TRBV11-3; J gene: TRBJ2-1; clone size: few; CDR3 DNA: TGTGCCAGCAGCCCCGGGAGAGTTAGTGATGAGCAGTTCTTC; CDR3 protein: CASSPGRVSDEQFF
D gene: -; V gene: TRBV6-1; J gene: TRBJ1-4; clone size: many; CDR3 DNA: TGTGCCAGCAGCCGTTACAGGGACCCTAATGAAAAACTGTTTTTT; CDR3 protein: CASSRYRDPNEKLFF
D gene: -; V gene: TRBV5-4; J gene: TRBJ1-4; clone size: -; CDR3 DNA: TGTGCCAGCAGCCCACAGGGTCAGGAAAAACTGTTTTTT; CDR3 protein: CASSPQGQEKLFF
D gene: -; V gene: TRBV2; J gene: TRBJ2-3; clone size: -; CDR3 DNA: TGTGCCAGCAGGGTTAGCGGCACAGATACGCAGTATTTT; CDR3 protein: CASRVSGTDTQYF
D gene: -; V gene: TRBV7-2; J gene: TRBJ2-3; clone size: many; CDR3 DNA: TGTGCCAGCAGCCCCCTACCGACGCAGTATTTT; CDR3 protein: CASSPLPTQYF
D gene: -; V gene: TRBV7-2; J gene: TRBJ1-1; clone size: many; CDR3 DNA: TGTGCCAGCAGCTTAGTGTTGATGAACACTGAAGCTTTCTTT; CDR3 protein: CASSLVLMNTEAFF
D gene: -; V gene: TRBV11-2; J gene: TRBJ2-3; clone size: many; CDR3 DNA: TGTGCCAGCAGCTTCCGGACACGTAGCACAGATACGCAGTATTTT; CDR3 protein: CASSFRTRSTDTQYF
D gene: -; V gene: TRBV19; J gene: TRBJ1-6; clone size: few; CDR3 DNA: TGTGCCAGTAGTATCGGGAGTAATTCACCCCTCCACTTT; CDR3 protein: CASSIGSNSPLHF
D gene: -; V gene: TRBV10-3; J gene: TRBJ1-1; clone size: many; CDR3 DNA: TGTGCCTCTGGAGCGTACAGGAACACTGAAGCTTTCTTT; CDR3 protein: CASGAYRNTEAFF
D gene: -; V gene: TRBV7-8; J gene: TRBJ2-5; clone size: many; CDR3 DNA: TGTGCCAGCAGCCGCCGAACGAAAGAGACCCAGTACTTC; CDR3 protein: CASSRRTKETQYF
D gene: -; V gene: TRBV29-1; J gene: TRBJ1-5; clone size: few; CDR3 DNA: TGCAGCGTTGAAACAGCGGCAGGGAATGTGAGTCAGCCCCAGCATTTT; CDR3 protein: CSVETAAGNVSQPQHF
D gene: -; V gene: TRBV12-3/TRBV12-4; J gene: TRBJ2-3; clone size: -; CDR3 DNA: TGTGCCAGCACTCTTCTCGGGATCACAGATACGCAGTATTTT; CDR3 protein: CASTLLGITDTQYF
D gene: TRBD1; V gene: TRBV7-2; J gene: TRBJ2-3; clone size: many; CDR3 DNA: TGTGCCAGCAGCTTACGACGAGCAGGGGGAGATACGCAGTATTTT; CDR3 protein: CASSLRRAGGDTQYF
D gene: -; V gene: TRBV12-3/TRBV12-4; J gene: TRBJ2-4; clone size: many; CDR3 DNA: TGTGCCAGCAGTTTAAATCGGTGGAACATTCAGTACTTC; CDR3 protein: CASSLNRWNIQYF
D gene: TRBD1; V gene: TRBV7-2; J gene: TRBJ1-1; clone size: many; CDR3 DNA: TGTGCCAGCAGTCAGACGGACAGGGGCACTGAAGCTTTCTTT; CDR3 protein: CASSQTDRGTEAFF
D gene: TRBD2; V gene: TRBV4-1; J gene: TRBJ2-3; clone size: few; CDR3 DNA: TGCGCCAGCAGCCCTATTCCTCTAGCGGGCACAGATACGCAGTATTTT; CDR3 protein: CASSPIPLAGTDTQYF
D gene: -; V gene: TRBV7-9; J gene: TRBJ1-2; clone size: few; CDR3 DNA: TGTGCCAGCAGCTTTCAGGTGGTTGGCTACACCTTC; CDR3 protein: CASSFQVVGYTF
D gene: -; V gene: TRBV3-1; J gene: TRBJ1-4; clone size: few; CDR3 DNA: TGTGCCAGCAGCCGGGTCGGGTCTAATGAAAAACTGTTTTTT; CDR3 protein: CASSRVGSNEKLFF
D gene: -; V gene: TRBV7-6; J gene: TRBJ2-1; clone size: many; CDR3 DNA: TGTGCCAGCAGCCCCCTACATTCTATAAGATTGTACAATGAGCAGTTCTTC; CDR3 protein: CASSPLHSIRLYNEQFF
D gene: -; V gene: TRBV7-2; J gene: TRBJ2-3; clone size: many; CDR3 DNA: TGTGCCAGCAGCCCGCAGCGAGTTAGCACAGATACGCAGTATTTT; CDR3 protein: CASSPQRVSTDTQYF
D gene: TRBD2; V gene: TRBV7-9; J gene: TRBJ2-3; clone size: many; CDR3 DNA: TGTGCCAGAACTAGCGAGAGTTTCACAGATACGCAGTATTTT; CDR3 protein: CARTSESFTDTQYF
D gene: -; V gene: TRBV5-5; J gene: TRBJ2-3; clone size: -; CDR3 DNA: TGTGCCAGCAGCTTGAACCCAGGCTTCACAGATACGCAGTATTTT; CDR3 protein: CASSLNPGFTDTQYF
D gene: -; V gene: TRBV7-2; J gene: TRBJ2-5; clone size: many; CDR3 DNA: TGTGCCAGCAGCCCGGACCTCCGGGCGGGAAGGGAGACCCAGTACTTC; CDR3 protein: CASSPDLRAGRETQYF
D gene: -; V gene: TRBV3-1; J gene: TRBJ1-1; clone size: -; CDR3 DNA: TGTGCCAGCAGCCAAGACAGGATCACTGAAGCTTTCTTT; CDR3 protein: CASSQDRITEAFF
D gene: -; V gene: TRBV7-6; J gene: TRBJ2-1; clone size: few; CDR3 DNA: TGTGCCAGCAGCCCCGGGACTCTTTCGGATGAGCAGTTCTTC; CDR3 protein: CASSPGTLSDEQFF
D gene: -; V gene: TRBV4-3; J gene: TRBJ2-5; clone size: -; CDR3 DNA: TGCGCCAGCAGCCAAGGAGTTTATCCCCACAGCCAGAACCAAGTGGCGGCCCAGTACTTC; CDR3 protein: CASSQGVYPHSQNQVAAQYF
D gene: TRBD1; V gene: TRBV5-5; J gene: TRBJ1-5; clone size: -; CDR3 DNA: TGTGCCAGCAGCTTTTCCGGGACAGGGAATCAGCCCCAGCATTTT; CDR3 protein: CASSFSGTGNQPQHF
D gene: -; V gene: TRBV7-8; J gene: TRBJ2-5; clone size: -; CDR3 DNA: TGTGCCAGCAGCCGCGGCACTAGTCGGGAGACCCAGTACTTC; CDR3 protein: CASSRGTSRETQYF
D gene: -; V gene: TRBV25-1; J gene: TRBJ2-3; clone size: -; CDR3 DNA: TGTGCCAGCAGGCGGACGATCACAGATACGCAGTATTTT; CDR3 protein: CASRRTITDTQYF
D gene: -; V gene: TRBV7-2; J gene: TRBJ1-1; clone size: many; CDR3 DNA: TGTGCCAGCAGCCCCCACAGGTCTTGGGCGCGCACTGAAGCTTTCTTT; CDR3 protein: CASSPHRSWARTEAFF
D gene: -; V gene: TRBV12-3/TRBV12-4; J gene: TRBJ2-4; clone size: few; CDR3 DNA: TGTGCCAGCAGTCCCCGGACCGCCGTTCAGTACTTC; CDR3 protein: CASSPRTAVQYF
D gene: -; V gene: TRBV2; J gene: TRBJ1-4; clone size: once; CDR3 DNA: TGTGCCAGCTGTATTGAGGATAATGAAAAACTGTTTTTT; CDR3 protein: CASCIEDNEKLFF
D gene: TRBD2; V gene: TRBV5-4; J gene: TRBJ2-6; clone size: few; CDR3 DNA: TGTGCCAGCAGCTTGGGGGCTAGCGGGAGTGGGGCCAACGTCCTGACTTTC; CDR3 protein: CASSLGASGSGANVLTF
D gene: TRBD2; V gene: TRBV20-1; J gene: TRBJ2-1; clone size: -; CDR3 DNA: TGCAGTGCGCGGACAGCGAAATATGGCGGGAGGGCAGGTAATGAGCAGTTCTTC; CDR3 protein: CSARTAKYGGRAGNEQFF
D gene: -; V gene: TRBV7-2; J gene: TRBJ2-7; clone size: many; CDR3 DNA: TGTGCCAGCAGCCCGAGACGACAGTTTTACGAGCAGTACTTC; CDR3 protein: CASSPRRQFYEQYF
D gene: TRBD2; V gene: TRBV7-8; J gene: TRBJ2-3; clone size: many; CDR3 DNA: TGTGCCAGCAGCTTAGCGCGGGAGGGAGGTACAGATACGCAGTATTTT; CDR3 protein: CASSLAREGGTDTQYF
D gene: -; V gene: TRBV12-3/TRBV12-4; J gene: TRBJ1-3; clone size: few; CDR3 DNA: TGTGCCAGCAGTTTCGGGCCCTATGGGGGTCTAACCGGAAACACCATATATTTT; CDR3 protein: CASSFGPYGGLTGNTIYF
D gene: TRBD1; V gene: TRBV7-9; J gene: TRBJ1-1; clone size: few; CDR3 DNA: TGTGCCAGCAGCTCCGGCGTACAGGGGAGCACTGAAGCTTTCTTT; CDR3 protein: CASSSGVQGSTEAFF
D gene: -; V gene: TRBV2; J gene: TRBJ2-2; clone size: -; CDR3 DNA: TGTGCCAGCAGCGTAAGGAACGGGGAGCTGTTTTTT; CDR3 protein: CASSVRNGELFF
D gene: TRBD1; V gene: TRBV7-9; J gene: TRBJ2-1; clone size: many; CDR3 DNA: TGTGCCAGCAGCCCAAACCCACAGGGGCACGGGGAGCCTTGGTATGAGCAGTTCTTC; CDR3 protein: CASSPNPQGHGEPWYEQFF
D gene: -; V gene: TRBV11-2; J gene: TRBJ2-6; clone size: many; CDR3 DNA: TGTGCCAGCAGCCCCCGTGCGGGAAGTTCGCCAGTCCTGACTTTC; CDR3 protein: CASSPRAGSSPVLTF
D gene: TRBD1; V gene: TRBV7-2; J gene: TRBJ2-7; clone size: many; CDR3 DNA: TGTGCCAGCAGCTTAGCAGGGGGCGAGGTATGGCCCTACGAGCAGTACTTC; CDR3 protein: CASSLAGGEVWPYEQYF
D gene: TRBD2; V gene: TRBV12-3/TRBV12-4; J gene: TRBJ2-5; clone size: -; CDR3 DNA: TGTGCCAGCAGTTTACAGAGCGGGACAGAGACCCAGTACTTC; CDR3 protein: CASSLQSGTETQYF
D gene: TRBD2; V gene: TRBV7-9; J gene: TRBJ2-7; clone size: few; CDR3 DNA: TGTGCCAGCAGCTCGACTAGCGGCGAGCAGTACTTC; CDR3 protein: CASSSTSGEQYF
D gene: -; V gene: TRBV7-2; J gene: TRBJ2-2; clone size: many; CDR3 DNA: TGTGCCAGCAGTACCCCCCCCGGTGTCGCCGGGGAGCTGTTTTTT; CDR3 protein: CASSTPPGVAGELFF
D gene: TRBD2; V gene: TRBV6-2/TRBV6-3; J gene: TRBJ2-1; clone size: many; CDR3 DNA: TGTGCCAGCAGTTACTCGGGACTAGCGGGGTGGAATGAGCAGTTCTTC; CDR3 protein: CASSYSGLAGWNEQFF